These 10 T cell receptor beta chains originate from one sample sequenced in a study of T cell responses to AZD1222 COVID-19 vaccine. The repertoire was sequenced with immunoSEQ multiplex PCR; TCRdb's copy has only in-frame clones and lacks some. The sample holds 120,000 to 150,000 clones, approximately 88% seen once. The specimen comprised peripheral blood, sampled on day 0 of AZD1222 vaccination. The receptors derive from an adult in good health.

The rearrangement uses TRBV2 and TRBJ1-4; D may be TRBD1 (5 bases). CDR1 and CDR2 (germline): SNHLY, FYNNEI. The CDR3 has 12 residues. Trimming took off 2 bases at V and 11 bases at J, with 9 bases between the two ends. DNA for the CDR3: TGTGCCAGCAGTGAAATCGAGGGGAAACTGTTTTTT. Its translation is CASSEIEGKLFF.

This chain joins TRBV24-1 and TRBJ2-1, with 11 nucleotides matching TRBD2. The CDR3 has 17 amino acids. Germline values: CDR1 KGHDR, CDR2 SFDVKD. V was pared by 5 bases and J by 7 bases, with 12 bases of the junction left unmatched. DNA for the CDR3: TGTGCCACCAGTGTTTCCGGTCTGACTAGCGGGGTAAATGAGCAGTTCTTC. It is translated as CATSVSGLTSGVNEQFF.

The V gene is TRBV6-2 or TRBV6-3, the J gene TRBJ2-4; a weak D match, TRBD2 (6 bases). Germline CDR1 is MNHEY and CDR2 is SVGEGT. Trimming pared 2 bases from V and 7 bases from J, leaving 12 bases between. The CDR3 sequence is 14 residues long. The CDR3 reads CASSYGDGGNIQYF. The CDR3 DNA follows: TGTGCCAGCAGTTACGGGGATGGGGGGAACATTCAGTACTTC.

The rearrangement uses TRBV3-1 (or the pseudogene TRBV3-2) and TRBJ2-2, with D hard to call. The germline V gene encodes CDR1 LGHDT and CDR2 YNNKEL (reference sequence). V shed 5 bases and J shed 5 bases, with 18 bases lying between them. This CDR3 contains 16 residues. CDR3 loop: CASSFEDSRATGELFF. CDR3 nucleotides: TGTGCCAGCAGCTTTGAAGACTCTCGCGCTACCGGGGAGCTGTTTTTT.

The V call is TRBV5-1, the J call TRBJ1-2; D call uncertain. Germline values: CDR1 SGHRS, CDR2 YFSETQ. The CDR3 loop spans 14 amino acids. V lost 0 bases, J lost 2 bases, and 8 bases lay in between. The CDR3 DNA reads TGCGCCAGCAGCTTGGGGGCAGCGAACTATGGCTACACCTTC. It translates to CASSLGAANYGYTF.

The V call is TRBV2, the J call TRBJ2-2, with a possible D match to TRBD1 (6 bases). V was clipped by 8 bases and J by 4 bases, with 17 bases between them. Per the germline V gene, CDR1 is SNHLY and CDR2 is FYNNEI. The CDR3 is 15 amino acids. The CDR3 nucleotides read TGTGCCAGCCTGAATAGACAGGATTCCACCGGGGAGCTGTTTTTT. Encoded protein: CASLNRQDSTGELFF.

Of note for this clone: Other DNA sequences in this sample translate to the same CDR3. The chain employs TRBV18 and TRBJ2-5, with D unclear. The CDR3 loop spans 11 amino acids. Trimming removed 3 bases from V and 5 bases from J, with 4 bases in between. Germline loops: CDR1 KGHSH, CDR2 LQKENI. CDR3 in amino acids: CASSPGETQYF. DNA of the CDR3: TGTGCCAGCTCACCGGGGGAGACCCAGTACTTC.

This sequence joins TRBV5-1 and TRBJ1-2; TRBD1 aligns across 8 bases. The CDR3 is made up of 17 amino acids. The germline V gene encodes CDR1 SGHRS and CDR2 YFSETQ. V shed 7 bases, J shed 2 bases, and the junction held 16 bases outside the gene matches. This CDR3 is CASPTRQADRGNYGYTF. For the CDR3, the DNA is TGCGCCAGCCCGACCCGCCAAGCAGACAGGGGAAACTATGGCTACACCTTC. Filled out from reference TRBV5-1 and TRBJ1-2, the complete variable domain reads KAGVTQTPRYLIKTRGQQVTLSCSPISGHRSVSWYQQTPGQGLQFLFEYFSETQRNKGNFPGRFSGRQFSNSRSEMNVSTLELGDSALYLCASPTRQADRGNYGYTFGSGTRLTVV.

The chain has TRBV18 and TRBJ1-2, with TRBD1 matching 12 bases. Germline CDR1 is KGHSH and CDR2 is LQKENI. The J segment lost 4 bases and the V segment lost 3 bases, leaving 3 bases of the junction unmatched. This CDR3 contains 15 residues. For the CDR3, the DNA is TGTGCCAGCTCACCTCGGGACAGGGGGCCCTATGGCTACACCTTC. Residues: CASSPRDRGPYGYTF.

The chain is built from TRBV29-1 and TRBJ2-1; TRBD2 aligns across 8 bases. The CDR3 totals 16 residues. Germline V gene lookup returns CDR1 SQVTM and CDR2 ANQGSEA. V shed 2 bases and J 7 bases; nucleotides not matched to a gene: 13. The CDR3 nucleotides read TGCAGCGTTGAAAGAGGGCGGGGGGTAAGTAGGAATGAGCAGTTCTTC. Translation: CSVERGRGVSRNEQFF.